The source of this T cell receptor (beta chain) is a study of regulatory and conventional T cells in RAG deficiency. Findings of the study overall: In Omenn syndrome, Treg and Tconv repertoires overlapped >75%.

Looked up from germline, CDR1 is MGHDK and CDR2 is SYGVNS. V was clipped by 4 bases and J by 6 bases, with 13 bases between them. The CDR3 spans 14 residues. Sequenced by immunoSEQ multiplex PCR; TCRdb stores in-frame clones only, minus some. The table shows around 30,000 clones, with over 80% occurring only once. This clone was observed once. Its antigen is currently unknown. The same sample was also used in a study of regulatory T cells. That work states: Primers: 52 TRBV forward and 13 TRBJ reverse.

V gene TRBV25-1 combines with J gene TRBJ2-4; D could derive from TRBD1 or TRBD2 (5 bases each). This sequence was found in a human donor in good health. Sequencing was done on a sample of CD8+ T cells sorted from blood. CDR3 sequence reads: CASSGDPSGNIQYF. CDR3 DNA sequence: TGTGCCAGCAGTGGGGACCCTTCGGGAAACATTCAGTACTTC.